Following are 18 T cell receptor beta chains from one sample sequenced in a study of blood T cell repertoires in COVID-19. Sequencing used immunoSEQ multiplex PCR; TCRdb keeps in-frame clones, though not all of them. The table includes 100,000 to 150,000 clones, about 89% detected once. Specimen: peripheral blood. All receptors come from a man in his sixties with COVID-19, enrolled during active disease.

V gene TRBV5-4 combines with J gene TRBJ2-1; maybe TRBD2 (5 bases). CDR3 length equals 15 residues. Deletions cut 0 bases from V and 7 bases from J, with 14 bases between. Germline V CDR1 and CDR2: SGHNT, YYREEE (reference sequence). CDR3 in amino acids: CASSLDRWEKNEQFF. The CDR3 DNA reads as TGTGCCAGCAGCTTGGATCGGTGGGAGAAGAATGAGCAGTTCTTC.

The V gene is TRBV28, the J gene TRBJ1-6, with unresolved D. The germline gives CDR1 MDHEN, CDR2 SYDVKM. Trimming removed 2 bases from V and 9 bases from J, with 8 bases in between. The CDR3 runs 13 residues. CDR3 bases: TGTGCCAGCAGTTTACTTAAGAGTTCACCCCTCCACTTT. The encoded protein is CASSLLKSSPLHF.

V is TRBV6-5 and J is TRBJ1-2; the match to TRBD1 covers 10 bases. CDR1 is MNHEY and CDR2 is SVGAGI in the germline V gene. This CDR3 region has 14 residues. Trimming cost V 6 bases and J 0 bases; bases outside gene matches: 1. The CDR3 DNA is TGTGCCAGCAGGACAGGGGGCGCTAACTATGGCTACACCTTC. It codes for CASRTGGANYGYTF.

This chain uses TRBV4-1 with TRBJ2-3, with D possibly TRBD1 on 6 matching bases. This CDR3 spans 15 amino acids. V lost 3 bases, J lost 3 bases, and 13 bases lay in between. Germline assignment: CDR1 MGHRA and CDR2 YSYEKL. The CDR3 protein is CASSHEQGGTDTQYF. Here the CDR3 DNA reads TGCGCCAGCAGCCATGAACAGGGTGGGACAGATACGCAGTATTTT.

The CDR3 DNA reads as TGTGCCAGCAGCCCGGGGACAGGGAGGGGCTACACCTTC. Its translation: CASSPGTGRGYTF. The rearrangement joins TRBV7-2 to TRBJ1-2; 9 bases are shared with TRBD1. CDR3 length: 13 amino acids. In germline, CDR1 is SGHTA, CDR2 FQGNSA. The V segment lost 5 bases and the J segment 8 bases; nucleotides outside the gene matches: 6.

V is TRBV11-2 and J is TRBJ1-6; possible D gene TRBD1, 6 bases. With 5 bases removed from V and 8 bases from J, the gap between germline ends came to 13 bases. The CDR3 is 14 amino acids. CDR1 and CDR2 from the germline V gene are SGHAT and FQNNGV. CDR3 amino acids: CASSGTGSYSPLHF. The CDR3 DNA is TGTGCCAGCAGCGGTACAGGGTCTTATTCACCCCTCCACTTT. The full variable domain, completed using reference TRBV11-2 and TRBJ1-6, is EAGVAQSPRYKIIEKRQSVAFWCNPISGHATLYWYQQILGQGPKLLIQFQNNGVVDDSQLPKDRFSAERLKGVDSTLKIQPAKLEDSAVYLCASSGTGSYSPLHFGNGTRLTVT.

The J gene is TRBJ1-6, the V gene TRBV7-2; the match to TRBD1 covers 10 bases. V trimming: 8 bases; J trimming: 12 bases; junction bases outside the gene matches: 10. The CDR3 spans 14 residues. CDR1 SGHTA and CDR2 FQGNSA come from the germline V gene. As DNA, the CDR3 is TGTGCCAGCCATCCTCCGGGACAGGGGCTACCCCTCCACTTT. Protein product: CASHPPGQGLPLHF.

This chain joins TRBV4-2 and TRBJ2-1; TRBD1 agrees at 8 bases. CDR3 length equals 15 residues. CDR1 and CDR2 from the germline V gene are LGHNA and YNFKEQ. Trimming cost V 4 bases and J 2 bases; bases outside gene matches: 4. The CDR3 region has the DNA TGTGCCAGCAGCCGGGACAGGACGGCCTACAATGAGCAGTTCTTC. This translates into CASSRDRTAYNEQFF.

The chain has TRBV10-3 and TRBJ1-2, with TRBD1 matching over 7 bases. CDR3 length: 14 residues. Germline loops: CDR1 ENHRY, CDR2 SYGVKD. The junction had 9 bases not matched to a gene; V was cut back by 7 bases and J by 4 bases. In DNA, the CDR3 is TGTGCCATCAAGGGTGACAGGGCCGTCTATGGCTACACCTTC. This sequence encodes CAIKGDRAVYGYTF.

The chain uses TRBV14 and TRBJ1-6, with 8 bases aligning to TRBD1. The CDR3 covers 15 residues. Germline trimming cut 1 base from V and 8 bases from J; bases unmatched to any gene: 4. The germline gives CDR1 SGHDN, CDR2 FVKESK. CDR3 in DNA: TGTGCCAGCAGCCAAGTCACAGGGGGTTATTCACCCCTCCACTTT. Encoded protein: CASSQVTGGYSPLHF.

V and J are TRBV6-5 and TRBJ1-2; D not resolved. V gave up 7 bases and J gave up 6 bases, with 15 bases separating them. The CDR3 runs to 13 residues. Germline CDR1 reads MNHEY; CDR2 reads SVGAGI. CDR3: CASNPRSADGYTF. The CDR3 DNA is TGTGCCAGCAACCCGAGGAGCGCCGATGGCTACACCTTC.

This chain joins TRBV7-9 and TRBJ2-3; TRBD2 matches 10 bases. Germline V gives CDR1 SEHNR, CDR2 FQNEAQ (reference sequence). V shed 4 bases and J 2 bases; nucleotides not matched to a gene: 6. The CDR3 extends over 16 amino acids. The chain's CDR3 is CASSSHSGGSTDTQYF. For the CDR3, the DNA is TGTGCCAGCAGCTCTCATAGCGGGGGGTCCACAGATACGCAGTATTTT.

The V call is TRBV18, the J call TRBJ2-1; D uncertain. In germline, CDR1 is KGHSH, CDR2 LQKENI. This CDR3 comprises 13 residues. V lost 2 bases, J lost 5 bases, and 7 bases lay in between. The CDR3 loop is CASSPGRDNEQFF. CDR3 in DNA: TGTGCCAGCTCACCAGGCCGGGACAATGAGCAGTTCTTC.

This rearrangement joins TRBV7-6 to TRBJ2-1; TRBD2 agrees at 8 bases. This CDR3 spans 15 amino acids. After removal of 1 base from V and 4 bases from J, the junction contained 3 bases not matched to a gene. The germline V gene encodes CDR1 SGHVS and CDR2 FNYEAQ. The CDR3 reads CASSLEAGEYNEQFF. The CDR3 DNA reads TGTGCCAGCAGCTTAGAAGCGGGGGAGTACAATGAGCAGTTCTTC.

The chain joins TRBV7-7 to TRBJ2-2; D is undetermined. The V end lost 3 bases, the J end lost 8 bases, and 10 bases lay between the germline ends. The CDR3 has 13 residues. Looked up from germline, CDR1 is SSHAT and CDR2 is FNYEAQ (reference sequence). The CDR3 DNA is TGTGCCAGCAGCTTTCGTCCGGGTGGGGAGCTGTTTTTT. Translated: CASSFRPGGELFF.

V and J are TRBV10-3 and TRBJ1-1, with 7 bases lining up with TRBD1. This CDR3 has 14 amino acids. From germline, CDR1 is ENHRY and CDR2 SYGVKD. J lost 4 bases, V lost 4 bases, and 6 bases had no gene match. The CDR3 DNA reads TGTGCCATCAGTGCCGACAGGGACGGCACTGAAGCTTTCTTT. Its translation: CAISADRDGTEAFF.

This clone was detected once. The chain has TRBV11-3 and TRBJ2-1, with unresolved D. Between the trimmed V and J ends, which lost 1 base and 8 bases, there was a span of 3 bases. Germline V CDR1 and CDR2: SGHNT, YENEEA. This CDR3 has 11 amino acids. As DNA, the CDR3 is TGTGCCAGCAGCTTAGCCGATGAGCAGTTCTTC. Its protein product is CASSLADEQFF.

The chain joins TRBV5-5 to TRBJ2-5, with TRBD2 matching over 9 bases. The ends lost 2 bases at V and 4 bases at J; junction bases unmatched: 12. From germline, CDR1 is SGHKS and CDR2 YYEKEE (reference sequence). The CDR3 runs 17 residues. The CDR3 DNA follows: TGTGCCAGCAGCTTTCCTCCTGGGGGCGGGGGGGCAGAGACCCAGTACTTC. Translating gives CASSFPPGGGGAETQYF.